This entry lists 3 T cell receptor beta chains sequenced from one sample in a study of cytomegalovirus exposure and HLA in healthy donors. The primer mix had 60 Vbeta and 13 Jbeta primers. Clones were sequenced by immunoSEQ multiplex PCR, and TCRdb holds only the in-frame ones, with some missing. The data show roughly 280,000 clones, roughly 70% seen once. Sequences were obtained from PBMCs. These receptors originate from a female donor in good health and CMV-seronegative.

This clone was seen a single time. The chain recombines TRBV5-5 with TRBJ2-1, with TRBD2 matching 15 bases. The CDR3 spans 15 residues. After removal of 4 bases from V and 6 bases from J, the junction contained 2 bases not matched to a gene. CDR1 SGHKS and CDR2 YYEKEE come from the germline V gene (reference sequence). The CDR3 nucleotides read TGTGCCAGCAGCCCGGGACTAGCGGGAGGCAATGAGCAGTTCTTC. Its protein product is CASSPGLAGGNEQFF.

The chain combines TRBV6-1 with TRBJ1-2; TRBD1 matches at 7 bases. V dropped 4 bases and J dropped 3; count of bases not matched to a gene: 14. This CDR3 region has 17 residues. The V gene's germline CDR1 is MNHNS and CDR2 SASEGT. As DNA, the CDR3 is TGTGCCAGCAGTGCCTCCTTTATTTACAGGGGAGACTATGGCTACACCTTC. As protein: CASSASFIYRGDYGYTF.

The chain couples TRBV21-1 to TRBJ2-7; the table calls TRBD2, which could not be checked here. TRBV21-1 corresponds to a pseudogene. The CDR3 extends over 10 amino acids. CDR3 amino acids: CASSKREQYF. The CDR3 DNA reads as TGTGCCAGCAGCAAGAGGGAGCAGTACTTC.